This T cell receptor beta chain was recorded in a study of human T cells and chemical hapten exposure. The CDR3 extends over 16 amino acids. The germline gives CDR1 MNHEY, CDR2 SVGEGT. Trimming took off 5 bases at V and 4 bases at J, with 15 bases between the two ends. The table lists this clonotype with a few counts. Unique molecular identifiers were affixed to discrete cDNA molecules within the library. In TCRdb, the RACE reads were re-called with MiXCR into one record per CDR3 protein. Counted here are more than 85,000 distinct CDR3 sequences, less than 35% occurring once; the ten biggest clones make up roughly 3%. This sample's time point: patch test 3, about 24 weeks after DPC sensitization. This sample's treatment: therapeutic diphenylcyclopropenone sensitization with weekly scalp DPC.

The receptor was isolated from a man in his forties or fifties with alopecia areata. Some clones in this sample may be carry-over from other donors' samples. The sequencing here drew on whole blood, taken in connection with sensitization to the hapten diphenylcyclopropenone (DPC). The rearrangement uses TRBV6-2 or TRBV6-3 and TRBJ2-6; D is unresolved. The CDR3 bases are TGTGCCAGCAGTCAACCCCGGCCTGGGGGGGCCAACGTCCTGACTTTC. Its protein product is CASSQPRPGGANVLTF.